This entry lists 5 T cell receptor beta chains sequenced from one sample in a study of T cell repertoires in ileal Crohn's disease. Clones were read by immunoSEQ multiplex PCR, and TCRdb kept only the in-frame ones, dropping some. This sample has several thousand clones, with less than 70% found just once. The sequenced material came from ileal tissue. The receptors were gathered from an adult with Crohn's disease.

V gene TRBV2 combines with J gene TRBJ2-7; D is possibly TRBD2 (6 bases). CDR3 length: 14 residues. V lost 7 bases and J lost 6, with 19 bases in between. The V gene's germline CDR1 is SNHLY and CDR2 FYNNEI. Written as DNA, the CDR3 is TGTGCCAGCACAACCGGGACTCAAGTCCGCGAGCAGTACTTC. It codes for CASTTGTQVREQYF.

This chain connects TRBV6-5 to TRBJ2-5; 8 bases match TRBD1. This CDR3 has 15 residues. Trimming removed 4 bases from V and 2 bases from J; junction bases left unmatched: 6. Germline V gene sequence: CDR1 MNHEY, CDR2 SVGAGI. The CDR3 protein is CASSFGQGVQETQYF. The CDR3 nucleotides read TGTGCCAGCAGTTTCGGACAGGGCGTACAAGAGACCCAGTACTTC.

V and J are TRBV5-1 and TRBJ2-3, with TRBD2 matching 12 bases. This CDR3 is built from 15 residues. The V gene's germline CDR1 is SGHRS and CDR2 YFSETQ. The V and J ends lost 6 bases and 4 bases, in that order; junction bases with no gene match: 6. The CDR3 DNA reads TGCGCCAGCAACCCTAGCGGGGGGGCTTCAGATACGCAGTATTTT. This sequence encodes CASNPSGGASDTQYF.

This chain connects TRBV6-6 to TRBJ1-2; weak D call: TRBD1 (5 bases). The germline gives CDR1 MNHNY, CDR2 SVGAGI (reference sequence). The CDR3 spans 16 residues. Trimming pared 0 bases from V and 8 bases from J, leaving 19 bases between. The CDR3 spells CASSYSAGREEGGYTF. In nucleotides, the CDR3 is TGTGCCAGCAGTTACTCAGCTGGCAGGGAGGAGGGAGGCTACACCTTC.

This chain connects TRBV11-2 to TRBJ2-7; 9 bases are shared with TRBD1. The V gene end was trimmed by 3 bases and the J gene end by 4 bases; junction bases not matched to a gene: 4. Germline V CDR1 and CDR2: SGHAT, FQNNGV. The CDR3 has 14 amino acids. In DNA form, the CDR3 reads TGTGCCAGCAGCTTGGACAGGGGCCGGTACGAGCAGTACTTC. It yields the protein CASSLDRGRYEQYF.